Below are 16 T cell receptor beta chains sequenced from a single sample in a study of spatial heterogeneity in lung cancer. The time point: sample taken at primary tumor resection. TCRdb fed the 5' RACE reads into MiXCR, producing one record per CDR3 protein. The profile shows around 40,000 distinct CDR3 sequences, roughly 5.2% of them singletons. Sequences were derived from PBMCs, sampled at surgery. All receptors come from a female donor with early-stage non-small cell lung cancer.

This CDR3 is CASSEDRTGAFRYF. For the CDR3, the DNA is TGCGCCAGCAGTGAGGACCGGACAGGGGCGTTTCGGTACTTC. V is TRBV10-2 and J is TRBJ2-7; 9 bases fit TRBD1. The V and J ends lost 2 bases and 12 bases, in that order; junction bases with no gene match: 11. CDR1 and CDR2 (germline): WSHSY, SAAADI. CDR3 length equals 14 residues.

This clonotype appeared many times. The chain combines TRBV7-3 with TRBJ1-1, with 8 positions matching TRBD1. V trimming: 0 bases; J trimming: 4 bases; junction bases outside the gene matches: 4. Germline CDR1 is SGHTA and CDR2 is FQGTGA. The CDR3 sequence is 15 residues long. The CDR3: CASSLTVTGGTEAFF. The CDR3 coding sequence is TGTGCCAGCAGCTTAACGGTAACAGGGGGCACTGAAGCTTTCTTT.

On this clonotype itself: A read error may explain this, as a much larger clone is one base away. The chain has TRBV29-1 and TRBJ1-5; D gene ambiguous. The V gene lost 4 bases and the J gene lost 3 bases, with 10 bases spanning the gap. CDR3 length: 13 amino acids. Germline lookup yields CDR1 SQVTM and CDR2 ANQGSEA. The CDR3 region is CSVVLRLNQPQHF. In DNA form, the CDR3 reads TGCAGCGTTGTCTTGCGCCTCAATCAGCCCCAGCATTTT. The full variable domain, rest sourced from reference TRBV29-1 and TRBJ1-5, is SAVISQKPSRDICQRGTSLTIQCQVDSQVTMMFWYRQQPGQSLTLIATANQGSEATYESGFVIDKFPISRPNLTFSTLTVSNMSPEDSSIYLCSVVLRLNQPQHFGDGTRLSIL.

V gene TRBV19 combines with J gene TRBJ1-5; D unresolved. The CDR3 runs 14 residues. Germline V CDR1 and CDR2: LNHDA, SQIVND (reference sequence). V was pared by 10 bases and J by 2 bases, with 15 bases between. CDR3 region: CATTPGEGNQPQHF. CDR3 DNA sequence: TGTGCCACCACCCCCGGTGAAGGCAATCAGCCCCAGCATTTT.

This clonotype was counted at least ten times. The chain employs TRBV5-4 and TRBJ2-2; no clear D gene. The ends were cut back, 4 bases at V and 6 bases at J, with 10 bases in the middle. This CDR3 is built from 13 residues. CDR1 and CDR2 (germline): SGHNT, YYREEE (reference sequence). The CDR3 bases are TGTGCCAGCAGCAGGACGCCGGCCGGGGAGCTGTTTTTT. It codes for CASSRTPAGELFF.

This clonotype was counted at least ten times. The rearrangement joins TRBV30 to TRBJ1-1; no firm D call. Germline CDR1 and CDR2: GTSNPN and SVGIG (reference sequence). The V end lost 0 bases, the J end lost 0 bases, and 8 bases lay between the germline ends. This CDR3 has 14 residues. In nucleotides, the CDR3 is TGTGCCTGGAGTGTATTCGGCTTGAACACTGAAGCTTTCTTT. Translating it yields CAWSVFGLNTEAFF.

This clonotype was seen at least ten times. In nucleotides, the CDR3 is TGTGCCAGTAGTAGAACCGGGCCACTCGTGGCTGAAGCTTTCTTT. This sequence encodes CASSRTGPLVAEAFF. The chain links TRBV19 to TRBJ1-1; D gene ambiguous. The CDR3 has 15 amino acids. Germline CDR1 and CDR2: LNHDA and SQIVND (reference sequence). V gave up 4 bases and J gave up 6 bases, with 18 bases separating them.

A word on this clonotype: A clone one base away is much larger, so this may be a read error. The chain has TRBV7-9 and TRBJ2-7; the D gene is possibly TRBD1 (6 bases). The CDR3 spans 14 residues. Germline V CDR1 and CDR2: SEHNR, FQNEAQ (reference sequence). Trimming took off 4 bases at V and 3 bases at J, with 13 bases between the two ends. CDR3 loop: CASSSWGRGYEQYF. DNA of the CDR3: TGTGCCAGCAGCTCATGGGGCAGGGGCTACGAGCAGTACTTC.

This clonotype was counted at least ten times. This chain joins TRBV28 and TRBJ1-5, with a possible D match to TRBD1 (5 bases). The germline V gene has CDR1 MDHEN and CDR2 SYDVKM. Between the trimmed V and J ends, which lost 7 bases and 7 bases, there was a span of 20 bases. The CDR3 totals 15 residues. The CDR3 region has the DNA TGTGCCAGCATTATCTCGGGGGGGGACCTACAGCCCCAGCATTTT. This gives the protein CASIISGGDLQPQHF.

This clonotype appeared many times. The junction differs from germline at one of its ends, possibly a read error. This chain links TRBV20-1 with TRBJ1-1; D gene unclear. The CDR3 extends over 11 amino acids. Germline CDR1 reads DFQATT; CDR2 reads SNEGSKA (reference sequence). CDR3 residues: CSARRYTSLDF. CDR3 nucleotide sequence: TGCAGTGCTAGAAGATACACCAGCCTGGACTTT.

This clonotype was found many times. The rearrangement uses TRBV9 and TRBJ2-3; 10 bases align to TRBD1. J was trimmed by 5 bases and V by 0 bases; bases with no gene match: 6. Germline V gene sequence: CDR1 SGDLS, CDR2 YYNGEE. This CDR3 is 16 amino acids long. CDR3 residues: CASSVDGTGARDTQYF. CDR3 in DNA: TGTGCCAGCAGCGTAGATGGGACAGGGGCAAGAGATACGCAGTATTTT.

This clonotype was seen only a few times. The genes are TRBV27 and TRBJ1-1, with unresolved D. The CDR3 has 16 amino acids. In germline, CDR1 is MNHEY, CDR2 SMNVEV (reference sequence). Trimming shortened V by 3 bases and J by 5 bases, and 19 bases separated the two germline ends. CDR3 sequence reads: CASSFLGWAGGTEAFF. In DNA form, the CDR3 reads TGTGCCAGCAGTTTCTTGGGGTGGGCCGGCGGGACTGAAGCTTTCTTT.

This chain connects TRBV5-6 to TRBJ1-5; D ambiguous. The CDR3 loop spans 15 amino acids. Germline V gene lookup returns CDR1 SGHDT and CDR2 YYEEEE. V shed 5 bases and J shed 4 bases, with 16 bases lying between them. CDR3 nucleotide sequence: TGTGCCAGCAGTTCCCTCCAGAGTGGTAATCAGCCCCAGCATTTT. Protein: CASSSLQSGNQPQHF.

This clonotype was seen a handful of times. The chain combines TRBV5-1 with TRBJ2-7, with 10 bases aligning to TRBD1. After removal of 2 bases from V and 1 base from J, the junction contained 3 bases not matched to a gene. The length of the CDR3 is 15 residues. Germline values: CDR1 SGHRS, CDR2 YFSETQ. This chain's CDR3 is CASSFWDRGSYEQYF. CDR3 nucleotides: TGCGCCAGCAGCTTTTGGGACAGGGGATCCTACGAGCAGTACTTC.

This clonotype was seen many times. V gene TRBV27 combines with J gene TRBJ1-5; D call uncertain. Germline-derived CDR1 and CDR2 are MNHEY and SMNVEV (reference sequence). V was shortened by 3 bases and J by 3 bases, with 3 bases between the two germline ends. This CDR3 has 12 amino acids. The CDR3: CASSFLNQPQHF. DNA for the CDR3: TGTGCCAGCAGTTTTCTCAATCAGCCCCAGCATTTT.

This clonotype was observed at least ten times. The V and J genes are TRBV4-3 and TRBJ2-7; D remains ambiguous. The V end lost 0 bases, the J end lost 4 bases, and 10 bases lay between the germline ends. CDR1 LGHNA and CDR2 YSLEER come from the germline V gene. This CDR3 has 14 amino acids. CDR3 amino acids: CASSQETAVYEQYF. CDR3 in DNA: TGCGCCAGCAGCCAAGAAACCGCGGTGTACGAGCAGTACTTC.